A single sample is the source of the 12 T cell receptor beta chains below, sequenced in a study of cytomegalovirus exposure and HLA in healthy donors. The protocol was immunoSEQ multiplex PCR, while the TCRdb copy is restricted to in-frame clones and leaves out a portion. The sample carries approximately 150,000 clones, 86% recorded once. Sequencing input: PBMCs. These receptors were taken from a man aged 18 to 35 in good health and CMV-seropositive.

V is TRBV9 and J is TRBJ1-2, with 7 bases identical to TRBD1. Germline V gene data show CDR1 as SGDLS and CDR2 as YYNGEE. The CDR3 runs 15 residues. Germline trimming cut 3 bases from V and 4 bases from J; bases unmatched to any gene: 9. Here the CDR3 reads CASSGHTGDGYGYTF. In DNA form, the CDR3 reads TGTGCCAGCAGCGGACATACAGGGGACGGCTATGGCTACACCTTC.

The V gene is TRBV11-3, the J gene TRBJ2-1; 7 nucleotides agree with TRBD2. Germline CDR1 and CDR2: SGHNT and YENEEA. This CDR3 is 18 amino acids long. Trimming cost V 0 bases and J 3 bases; bases outside gene matches: 11. The CDR3, as DNA: TGTGCCAGCAGCTTAGATCAGGGAGGGTCGGCTTACTACAATGAGCAGTTCTTC. Protein: CASSLDQGGSAYYNEQFF.

V usage is TRBV6-5 and J usage is TRBJ2-1, with TRBD2 identical over 7 bases. Trimming took 4 bases from V and 0 from J; bases not matched to a gene: 3. Germline V CDR1 and CDR2: MNHEY, SVGAGI. This CDR3 has 15 amino acids. CDR3 loop: CASSSSGISYNEQFF. CDR3 sequence (DNA): TGTGCCAGCAGTTCGAGCGGGATCTCCTACAATGAGCAGTTCTTC.

The genes are TRBV5-1 and TRBJ2-2; 7 bases fit TRBD1. The CDR3 has 15 amino acids. In germline, CDR1 is SGHRS, CDR2 YFSETQ. After removal of 4 bases from V and 3 bases from J, the junction contained 6 bases not matched to a gene. Here the CDR3 DNA reads TGCGCCAGCAGCCCCCGGACAGGAGACACCGGGGAGCTGTTTTTT. It codes for CASSPRTGDTGELFF.

The J gene is TRBJ1-1, the V gene TRBV6-6; 7 bases are shared with TRBD1. This CDR3 contains 13 residues. Germline V gives CDR1 MNHNY, CDR2 SVGAGI (reference sequence). The junction had 2 bases not matched to a gene; V was cut back by 6 bases and J by 1 base. CDR3 sequence: CASSWDRNTEAFF. The CDR3 DNA is TGTGCCAGCAGCTGGGACAGGAACACTGAAGCTTTCTTT.

This chain links TRBV10-3 with TRBJ2-2, with D uncertain. The CDR3 is 11 residues long. In germline, CDR1 is ENHRY, CDR2 SYGVKD. Between the trimmed V and J ends, which lost 10 bases and 2 bases, there was a span of 5 bases. In DNA form, the CDR3 reads TGTGCCACACAAAACACCGGGGAGCTGTTTTTT. As protein: CATQNTGELFF.

The V and J genes are TRBV29-1 and TRBJ2-3; 7 bases agree with TRBD1. The CDR3 is 13 amino acids. Germline loops: CDR1 SQVTM, CDR2 ANQGSEA. With 4 bases clipped from V and 2 bases from J, the junction kept 3 bases outside the gene matches. The CDR3 DNA is TGCAGCGTTGGGGGACAGCACACAGATACGCAGTATTTT. This gives the protein CSVGGQHTDTQYF.

The J gene is TRBJ2-4, the V gene TRBV9, with D maybe TRBD1 (6 bases). V gave up 6 bases and J gave up 0 bases, with 10 bases separating them. Germline V CDR1 and CDR2: SGDLS, YYNGEE. The CDR3 loop spans 14 amino acids. CDR3 sequence (DNA): TGTGCCAGCAACCCGGACAGAGCCAAAAACATTCAGTACTTC. Protein product: CASNPDRAKNIQYF.

In regard to this clone: This CDR3 is also generated by other DNA sequences in the sample. The chain recombines TRBV5-1 with TRBJ2-7; 11 bases match TRBD1. Germline loops: CDR1 SGHRS, CDR2 YFSETQ. The CDR3 is 14 amino acids. V shed 4 bases and J 2 bases; nucleotides not matched to a gene: 2. The DNA of the CDR3 is TGCGCCAGCAGCCTGGGACAGGGGGCCTACGAGCAGTACTTC. Residues: CASSLGQGAYEQYF.

This chain uses TRBV28 with TRBJ2-2; the match to TRBD2 covers 9 bases. The CDR3 runs to 16 residues. J lost 3 bases, V lost 7 bases, and 9 bases had no gene match. The germline V gene encodes CDR1 MDHEN and CDR2 SYDVKM. The chain's CDR3 is CASTWSGRMYTGELFF. The CDR3 coding sequence is TGTGCCAGCACCTGGAGCGGGAGGATGTACACCGGGGAGCTGTTTTTT.

The chain recombines TRBV4-1 with TRBJ1-1; a possible D gene is TRBD1 (5 bases). V shed 1 base and J shed 10 bases, with 16 bases lying between them. The CDR3 extends over 14 amino acids. Germline V lookup: CDR1 MGHRA, CDR2 YSYEKL. DNA for the CDR3: TGCGCCAGCAGCCAAGTTGACAGTCCAAGGGGAGCTTTCTTT. Translating gives CASSQVDSPRGAFF.

V and J are TRBV6-5 and TRBJ2-5; TRBD1 matches at 8 bases. The ends lost 5 bases at V and 5 bases at J; junction bases unmatched: 4. Germline V gives CDR1 MNHEY, CDR2 SVGAGI. This CDR3 region has 13 residues. The DNA of the CDR3 is TGTGCCAGCAGTCCCTGGACAGGGGAGACCCAGTACTTC. Translating it yields CASSPWTGETQYF.